This is a list of T cell receptor beta chains from one sample in a study of cytomegalovirus exposure and HLA in healthy donors. Clones were sequenced by immunoSEQ multiplex PCR, and TCRdb holds only the in-frame ones, with some missing. This repertoire shows more than 90,000 clones, about 87% found once; its top ten account for 1.5% to 2%. The sample was PBMCs. The receptors were gathered from a man in his late teens or twenties in good health and CMV-seronegative. Both conserved end residues are part of each CDR3.

TRBJ1-2 TRBV29-1 CSVDETGVYGYTF
TRBJ2-6 TRBV11-3 CASSDGQSDAGANVLTF
TRBJ2-1 TRBV29-1 CSVLKLVLTAYEQFF
TRBJ2-1 TRBV7-2 CASSPQLAGGRNEQFF
TRBJ2-1 TRBV30 CAWSTEPSGWQFF
TRBJ1-2 TRBV6-5 CASSTNSGFNGYTF
TRBJ2-2 TRBV18 CASSGQSNTGELFF
TRBJ1-1 TRBV29-1 CSAGGTEAFF
TRBJ2-6 TRBV2 CASGQGGSGANVLTF
TRBJ2-7 TRBV4-3 CASSQERIGTGNYEQYF
TRBJ2-1 TRBV5-1 CASSLGLAGRNYNEQFF
TRBJ1-4 TRBV2 CASRERTATNEKLFF
TRBJ2-7 TRBV2 CASSEATGSSYEQYF
TRBJ2-7 TRBV11-2 CASSSWTASSYEQYF
TRBJ2-5 TRBV5-8 CASSLLVLEAQETQYF
TRBJ2-7 TRBV5-1 CASSSQPTGGELIAHEQYF
TRBJ1-2 TRBV25-1 CASSELGRDDGYTF
TRBJ1-2 TRBV28 CASSLSTPGRAFRYTF
TRBJ2-7 TRBV15 CATLGGAAREQYF
TRBJ1-4 TRBV6-6 CASSRTDSNNEKLFF
TRBJ1-5 TRBV9 CASSVTGLNQPQHF
TRBJ2-7 TRBV4-1 CASSQYSGGTYEQYF
TRBJ2-7 TRBV7-6 CASSLSSGRDYEQYF
TRBJ1-1 TRBV29-1 CSVGAGPSEAFF
TRBJ2-7 TRBV28 CASSLSGTRVYEQYF
TRBJ2-7 TRBV27 CASSLRQDLRSEQYF
TRBJ1-2 TRBV19 CASGQMNYGYTF
TRBJ2-6 TRBV28 CASSRSGVLSGANVLTF
TRBJ1-5 TRBV4-1 CASSQSQGSGNQPQHF
TRBJ1-1 TRBV5-1 CASRDSTLMNTEAFF
TRBJ2-3 TRBV7-2 CASSQYEAGVQDTDTQYF
TRBJ2-1 TRBV10-3 CAISEAPGQGHEQFF
TRBJ1-5 TRBV28 CASSWRYSNQPQHF
TRBJ2-3 TRBV29-1 CSVTGTGFQDTQYF
TRBJ2-1 TRBV6-5 CASRVAGGPYNEQFF
TRBJ1-1 TRBV6-6 CASSYSPQSPEAFF
TRBJ2-1 TRBV11-3 CASSLEGLATYNEQFF
TRBJ1-5 TRBV19 CASSTTTGGGNQPQHF
TRBJ2-2 TRBV7-9 CASSLTGLAGDTGELFF
TRBJ2-1 TRBV9 CASSGTGGFYNEQFF
TRBJ1-4 TRBV30 CAWSSGLEKLFF
TRBJ2-7 TRBV13 CASSSRLAGWEQYF